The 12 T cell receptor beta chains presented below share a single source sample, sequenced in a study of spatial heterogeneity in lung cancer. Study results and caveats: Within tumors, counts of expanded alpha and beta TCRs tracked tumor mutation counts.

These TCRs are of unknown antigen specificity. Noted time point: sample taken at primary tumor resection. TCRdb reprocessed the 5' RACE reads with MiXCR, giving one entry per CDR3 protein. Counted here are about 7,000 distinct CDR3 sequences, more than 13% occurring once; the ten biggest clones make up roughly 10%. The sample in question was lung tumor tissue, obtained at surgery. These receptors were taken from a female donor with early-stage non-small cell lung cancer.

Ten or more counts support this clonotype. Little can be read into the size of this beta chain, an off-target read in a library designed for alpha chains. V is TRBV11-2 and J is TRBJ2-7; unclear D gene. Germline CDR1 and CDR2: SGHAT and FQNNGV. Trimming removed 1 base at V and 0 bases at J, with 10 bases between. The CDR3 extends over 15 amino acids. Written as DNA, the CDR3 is TGTGCCAGCAGCTTAGTCGCGGTTAGCTCCTACGAGCAGTACTTC. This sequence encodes CASSLVAVSSYEQYF.

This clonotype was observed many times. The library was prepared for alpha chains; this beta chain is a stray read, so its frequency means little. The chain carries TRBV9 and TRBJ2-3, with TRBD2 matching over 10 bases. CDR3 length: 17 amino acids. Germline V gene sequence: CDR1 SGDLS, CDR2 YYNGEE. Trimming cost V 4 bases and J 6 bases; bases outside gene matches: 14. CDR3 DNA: TGTGCCAGCAGCCAGAGGGGACTAGCGTACTTTTTTGATACGCAGTATTTT. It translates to CASSQRGLAYFFDTQYF.

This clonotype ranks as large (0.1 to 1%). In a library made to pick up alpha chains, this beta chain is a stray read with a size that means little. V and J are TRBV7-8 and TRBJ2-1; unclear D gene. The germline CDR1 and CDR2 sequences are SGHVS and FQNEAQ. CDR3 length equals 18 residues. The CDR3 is CASSSGLGLGSSYNEQFF. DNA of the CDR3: TGTGCATCGAGTTCGGGTCTGGGGTTGGGAAGCTCCTACAATGAGCAGTTCTTC.

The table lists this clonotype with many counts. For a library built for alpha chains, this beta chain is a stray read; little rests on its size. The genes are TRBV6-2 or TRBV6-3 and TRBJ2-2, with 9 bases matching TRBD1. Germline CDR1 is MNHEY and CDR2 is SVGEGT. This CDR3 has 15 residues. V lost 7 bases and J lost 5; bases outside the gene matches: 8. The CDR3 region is CASNLHGTGTGELFF. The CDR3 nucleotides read TGTGCCAGCAATCTTCACGGGACAGGGACCGGGGAGCTGTTTTTT.

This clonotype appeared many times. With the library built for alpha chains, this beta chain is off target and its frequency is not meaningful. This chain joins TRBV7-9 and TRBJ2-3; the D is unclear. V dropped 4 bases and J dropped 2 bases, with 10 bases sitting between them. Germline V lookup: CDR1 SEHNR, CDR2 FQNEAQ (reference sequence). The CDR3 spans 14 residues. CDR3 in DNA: TGTGCCAGCAGCTCACGAATATTCACAGATACGCAGTATTTT. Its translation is CASSSRIFTDTQYF.

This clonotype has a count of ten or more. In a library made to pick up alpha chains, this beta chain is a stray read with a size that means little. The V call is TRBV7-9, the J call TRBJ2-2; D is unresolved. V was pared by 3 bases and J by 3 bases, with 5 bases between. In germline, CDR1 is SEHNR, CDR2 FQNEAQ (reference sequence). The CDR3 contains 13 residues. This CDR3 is CASSLGYTGELFF. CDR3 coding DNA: TGTGCCAGCAGCTTGGGGTACACCGGGGAGCTGTTTTTT. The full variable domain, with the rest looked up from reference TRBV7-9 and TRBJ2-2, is DTGVSQNPRHKITKRGQNVTFRCDPISEHNRLYWYRQTLGQGPEFLTYFQNEAQLEKSRLLSDRFSAERPKGSFSTLEIQRTEQGDSAMYLCASSLGYTGELFFGEGSRLTVL.

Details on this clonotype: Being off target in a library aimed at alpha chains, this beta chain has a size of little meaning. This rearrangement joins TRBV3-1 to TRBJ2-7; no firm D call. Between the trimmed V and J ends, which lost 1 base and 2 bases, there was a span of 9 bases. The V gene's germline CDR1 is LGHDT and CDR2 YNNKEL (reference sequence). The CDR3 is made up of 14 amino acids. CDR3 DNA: TGTGCCAGCAGCCAAGGCTACCGTCCCTACGAGCAGTACTTC. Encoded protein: CASSQGYRPYEQYF.

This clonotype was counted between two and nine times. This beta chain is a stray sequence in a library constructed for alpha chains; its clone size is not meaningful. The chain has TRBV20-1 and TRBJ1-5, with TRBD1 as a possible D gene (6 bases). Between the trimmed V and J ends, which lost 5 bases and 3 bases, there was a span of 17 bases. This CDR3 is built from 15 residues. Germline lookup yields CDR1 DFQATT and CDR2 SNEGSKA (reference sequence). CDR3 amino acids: CSAPLGGADNQPQHF. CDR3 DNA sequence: TGCAGTGCTCCCCTGGGGGGGGCGGACAATCAGCCCCAGCATTTT.

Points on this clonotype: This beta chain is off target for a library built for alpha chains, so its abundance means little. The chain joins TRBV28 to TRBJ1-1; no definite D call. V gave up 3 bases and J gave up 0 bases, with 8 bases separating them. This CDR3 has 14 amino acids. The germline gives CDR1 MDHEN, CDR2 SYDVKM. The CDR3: CASSFGVLNTEAFF. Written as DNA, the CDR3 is TGTGCCAGCAGTTTCGGGGTATTGAACACTGAAGCTTTCTTT. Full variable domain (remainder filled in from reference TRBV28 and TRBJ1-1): DVKVTQSSRYLVKRTGEKVFLECVQDMDHENMFWYRQDPGLGLRLIYFSYDVKMKEKGDIPEGYSVSREKKERFSLILESASTNQTSMYLCASSFGVLNTEAFFGQGTRLTVV.

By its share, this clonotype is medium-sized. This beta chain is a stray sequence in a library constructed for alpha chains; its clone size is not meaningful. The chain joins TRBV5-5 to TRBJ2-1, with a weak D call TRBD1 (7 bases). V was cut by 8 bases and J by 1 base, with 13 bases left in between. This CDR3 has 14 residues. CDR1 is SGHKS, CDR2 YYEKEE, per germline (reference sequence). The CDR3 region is CASTPGGSYNEQFF. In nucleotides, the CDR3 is TGTGCCAGTACCCCAGGGGGGTCCTACAATGAGCAGTTCTTC.

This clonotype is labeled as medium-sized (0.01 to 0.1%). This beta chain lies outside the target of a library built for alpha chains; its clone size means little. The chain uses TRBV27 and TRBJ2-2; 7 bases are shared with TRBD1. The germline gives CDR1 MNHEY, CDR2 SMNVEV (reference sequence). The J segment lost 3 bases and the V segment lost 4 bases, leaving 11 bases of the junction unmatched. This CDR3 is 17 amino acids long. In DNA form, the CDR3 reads TGTGCCAGCAGTTCAGGGGGAACTCGGGGAGACACCGGGGAGCTGTTTTTT. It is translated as CASSSGGTRGDTGELFF.

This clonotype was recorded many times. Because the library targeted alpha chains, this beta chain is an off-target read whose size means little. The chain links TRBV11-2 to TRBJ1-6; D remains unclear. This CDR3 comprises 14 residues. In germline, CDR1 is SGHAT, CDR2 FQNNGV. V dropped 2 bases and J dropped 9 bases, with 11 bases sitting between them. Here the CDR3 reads CASSLRALSSPLHF. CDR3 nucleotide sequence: TGTGCCAGCAGCTTACGGGCTTTGAGTTCACCCCTCCACTTT.